The 30 T cell receptor beta chains reported below all come from one sample, sequenced in a study of blood T cell repertoires in COVID-19. TCRdb's table, derived via immunoSEQ multiplex PCR, lists solely in-frame clones and lacks some. The table lists approximately 280,000 clones, approximately 78% of them singletons, with more than 4% in the top ten. Sample: PBMCs or T cells enriched from blood (not recorded which). These receptors all stem from a man aged 35 to 55 who had been exposed to COVID-19.

The rearrangement uses TRBV5-5 and TRBJ2-5; 9 bases align to TRBD1. The CDR3 runs 15 residues. The ends lost 0 bases at V and 5 bases at J; junction bases unmatched: 5. Germline CDR1 SGHKS, CDR2 YYEKEE (reference sequence). DNA for the CDR3: TGTGCCAGCAGCTTGGGAGACAGGGGGGTGGAGACCCAGTACTTC. It translates to CASSLGDRGVETQYF. Drawing the rest from reference TRBV5-5 and TRBJ2-5, the complete variable domain is DAGVTQSPTHLIKTRGQQVTLRCSPISGHKSVSWYQQVLGQGPQFIFQYYEKEERGRGNFPDRFSARQFPNYSSELNVNALLLGDSALYLCASSLGDRGVETQYFGPGTRLLVL.

The CDR3 nucleotides read TGTGCCAGCAGCCAAATGTCCAGTACGCAGTATTTT. Its protein is CASSQMSSTQYF. V is TRBV14 and J is TRBJ2-3; D remains unclear. V was pared by 2 bases and J by 8 bases, with 8 bases between. The CDR3 sequence is 12 residues long. CDR1 is SGHDN and CDR2 is FVKESK in the germline V gene.

A note on this clone: The sample carries other DNA sequences with the same CDR3. This chain links TRBV5-1 with TRBJ2-1; possibly TRBD1 for D (5 bases). V was clipped by 0 bases and J by 4 bases, with 8 bases between them. The CDR3 is 14 amino acids. Germline loops: CDR1 SGHRS, CDR2 YFSETQ. CDR3 DNA sequence: TGCGCCAGCAGCTTGGGGGGCAGGTACAATGAGCAGTTCTTC. Its protein is CASSLGGRYNEQFF.

The V gene is TRBV21-1, the J gene TRBJ2-7; the DNA was not compared with TRBD1, the D call given in the table. TRBV21-1 is assigned pseudogene status. There are 19 residues in the CDR3. As DNA, the CDR3 is TGTGCCAGCAGCAAAAAGGGGCCCGTACCAGCCGAGCCCGTAAACGAGCAGTACTTC. It encodes CASSKKGPVPAEPVNEQYF.

The genes are TRBV7-9 and TRBJ2-7; 10 positions match TRBD2. Looked up from germline, CDR1 is SEHNR and CDR2 is FQNEAQ (reference sequence). The CDR3 is 17 residues long. Trimming took 4 bases from V and 0 from J; bases not matched to a gene: 9. CDR3 nucleotide sequence: TGTGCCAGCAGCTCCACGTTTAGGACTAGCGGCTCCTACGAGCAGTACTTC. This codes for CASSSTFRTSGSYEQYF. The complete variable domain, with remaining parts taken from reference TRBV7-9 and TRBJ2-7, reads DTGVSQNPRHKITKRGQNVTFRCDPISEHNRLYWYRQTLGQGPEFLTYFQNEAQLEKSRLLSDRFSAERPKGSFSTLEIQRTEQGDSAMYLCASSSTFRTSGSYEQYFGPGTRLTVT.

The V and J genes are TRBV6-5 and TRBJ2-6; maybe TRBD1 (5 bases). Trimming stripped 5 bases from V and 0 bases from J, with 8 bases between. Germline CDR1 reads MNHEY; CDR2 reads SVGAGI. The CDR3 covers 15 residues. CDR3 DNA sequence: TGTGCCAGCAGTCGTGACAGCTCTGGGGCCAACGTCCTGACTTTC. Translated, it gives CASSRDSSGANVLTF.

The chain is built from TRBV28 and TRBJ1-5, with 9 bases that match TRBD1. Germline trimming cut 3 bases from V and 9 bases from J; bases unmatched to any gene: 6. CDR1 and CDR2 (germline): MDHEN, SYDVKM. This CDR3 has 14 residues. This CDR3 is CASSFEQGARPQHF. In DNA form, the CDR3 reads TGTGCCAGCAGTTTCGAACAGGGGGCCAGGCCCCAGCATTTT.

For this clone: Different DNA sequences within this sample yield the same CDR3. The rearrangement uses TRBV18 and TRBJ1-1, with TRBD1 as a possible D gene (5 bases). Trimming shortened V by 4 bases and J by 0 bases, and 6 bases separated the two germline ends. Germline V gene data show CDR1 as KGHSH and CDR2 as LQKENI. CDR3 length: 13 residues. The CDR3 here is CASSLDMNTEAFF. In DNA, the CDR3 is TGTGCCAGCTCACTGGACATGAACACTGAAGCTTTCTTT.

The chain links TRBV6-5 to TRBJ2-7; 10 positions match TRBD2. The CDR3 length is 16 residues. V shed 2 bases, J shed 0 bases, and the junction held 4 bases outside the gene matches. CDR1 is MNHEY and CDR2 is SVGAGI in the germline V gene. In DNA form, the CDR3 reads TGTGCCAGCAGTTACCTAACTAGCGGGGTCTCCTACGAGCAGTACTTC. Translation: CASSYLTSGVSYEQYF.

This sequence joins TRBV19 and TRBJ2-1; D perhaps matches TRBD2 (6 bases). The germline V gene encodes CDR1 LNHDA and CDR2 SQIVND (reference sequence). This CDR3 has 17 residues. Between the trimmed V and J ends, which lost 0 bases and 0 bases, there was a span of 12 bases. The CDR3, as DNA: TGTGCCAGTAGTATAGAAACTGGACTACGCTCCTACAATGAGCAGTTCTTC. Translated: CASSIETGLRSYNEQFF.

This chain joins TRBV24-1 and TRBJ2-3, with D tentatively TRBD2 (5 bases). V gave up 0 bases and J gave up 0 bases, with 15 bases separating them. CDR3 size: 18 residues. Germline loops: CDR1 KGHDR, CDR2 SFDVKD. The CDR3 bases are TGTGCCACCAGTGATTTGCCCCGCCTCACTAGTAGCACAGATACGCAGTATTTT. This encodes CATSDLPRLTSSTDTQYF.

The J gene is TRBJ2-2, the V gene TRBV5-1; possibly TRBD1 for D (6 bases). The CDR3 covers 15 residues. Germline CDR1 is SGHRS and CDR2 is YFSETQ. V was cut by 3 bases and J by 3 bases, with 12 bases left in between. This CDR3 reads CASSSHEGDTGELFF. DNA of the CDR3: TGCGCCAGCAGCTCTCACGAGGGGGACACCGGGGAGCTGTTTTTT. Full variable domain (remainder filled in from reference TRBV5-1 and TRBJ2-2): KAGVTQTPRYLIKTRGQQVTLSCSPISGHRSVSWYQQTPGQGLQFLFEYFSETQRNKGNFPGRFSGRQFSNSRSEMNVSTLELGDSALYLCASSSHEGDTGELFFGEGSRLTVL.

This clone occurred a few times. V gene TRBV30 combines with J gene TRBJ1-1; D remains unclear. Germline-derived CDR1 and CDR2 are GTSNPN and SVGIG (reference sequence). V shed 2 bases and J shed 0 bases, with 7 bases lying between them. The CDR3 contains 13 residues. The CDR3 DNA follows: TGTGCCTGGAGTCAAGACATGAACACTGAAGCTTTCTTT. It is translated as CAWSQDMNTEAFF.

The rearrangement links TRBV27 to TRBJ1-5; 7 bases align to TRBD1. With V trimmed by 2 bases and J by 10 bases, 5 bases remained unmatched. Germline V gene lookup returns CDR1 MNHEY and CDR2 SMNVEV (reference sequence). The CDR3 extends over 13 amino acids. The CDR3 DNA follows: TGTGCCAGCAGTTTAGACAGGGTAGGTCCCCAGCATTTT. Residues: CASSLDRVGPQHF.

The V gene is TRBV6-5, the J gene TRBJ1-2, with a possible D match to TRBD1 (5 bases). Germline lookup yields CDR1 MNHEY and CDR2 SVGAGI. Deletions cut 0 bases from V and 1 base from J, with 6 bases between. CDR3 length equals 14 residues. The CDR3 region is CASSYSGLNYGYTF. Written as DNA, the CDR3 is TGTGCCAGCAGTTACTCGGGACTTAACTATGGCTACACCTTC.

This chain uses TRBV10-3 with TRBJ1-1, with D perhaps matching TRBD1 (6 bases). Trimming stripped 4 bases from V and 1 base from J, with 13 bases between. Looked up from germline, CDR1 is ENHRY and CDR2 is SYGVKD. CDR3 length: 15 residues. CDR3 sequence (DNA): TGTGCCATCAGTGCCGCTACAGGGACGAACACTGAAGCTTTCTTT. This translates into CAISAATGTNTEAFF.

This chain connects TRBV12-5 to TRBJ2-1; 10 bases are a match to TRBD1. The trim removed 6 bases at V and 9 bases at J, leaving 5 bases unmatched. The CDR3 covers 13 residues. Germline CDR1 is LGHNT and CDR2 is FRNRAP. CDR3 DNA: TGTGCTAGTGGCGGGGGACAGGGGACTGAGCAGTTCTTC. It encodes CASGGGQGTEQFF. The whole variable domain, filled in from reference TRBV12-5 and TRBJ2-1, reads DARVTQTPRHKVTEMGQEVTMRCQPILGHNTVFWYRQTMMQGLELLAYFRNRAPLDDSGMPKDRFSAEMPDATLATLKIQPSEPRDSAVYFCASGGGQGTEQFFGPGTRLTVL.

This clone was counted a few times. The chain combines TRBV18 with TRBJ2-2; 10 bases match TRBD2. Germline V gene sequence: CDR1 KGHSH, CDR2 LQKENI. CDR3 size: 18 residues. Trimming cost V 1 base and J 0 bases; bases outside gene matches: 5. DNA of the CDR3: TGTGCCAGCTCACCACGGGCTAGCGGGAGAGCGAACACCGGGGAGCTGTTTTTT. This gives the protein CASSPRASGRANTGELFF.

This sequence joins TRBV4-1 and TRBJ2-1; 10 bases fit TRBD1. The CDR3 sequence is 14 residues long. J gave up 8 bases and V 10 bases, and 11 bases lay outside the gene matches. CDR1 is MGHRA and CDR2 is YSYEKL in the germline V gene. The CDR3 nucleotides are TGCGCCACCGAGTCGGGGGACAGGGGCTATGAGCAGTTCTTC. As protein: CATESGDRGYEQFF.

The V gene is TRBV7-9, the J gene TRBJ2-7; TRBD1 is a possible D gene (8 bases). Germline V gene data show CDR1 as SEHNR and CDR2 as FQNEAQ (reference sequence). CDR3 size: 18 residues. With 5 bases removed from V and 0 bases from J, the gap between germline ends came to 23 bases. The CDR3 loop reads CASSLRTGRGIHSYEQYF. The CDR3 nucleotides are TGTGCCAGCAGCCTGAGGACAGGGAGGGGTATTCACTCCTACGAGCAGTACTTC.

V gene TRBV4-1 combines with J gene TRBJ2-7; a possible D gene is TRBD2 (5 bases). Germline V CDR1 and CDR2: MGHRA, YSYEKL. V dropped 3 bases and J dropped 0 bases, with 9 bases sitting between them. This CDR3 is 14 amino acids long. The CDR3 spells CASSQKDFSYEQYF. In DNA, the CDR3 is TGCGCCAGCAGCCAGAAGGACTTCTCCTACGAGCAGTACTTC.

The chain is built from TRBV30 and TRBJ1-5; 8 nucleotides align to TRBD1. With 1 base clipped from V and 4 bases from J, the junction kept 3 bases outside the gene matches. The germline CDR1 and CDR2 sequences are GTSNPN and SVGIG (reference sequence). This CDR3 is 14 amino acids long. The CDR3 sequence is CAWSGTGRNQPQHF. Written as DNA, the CDR3 is TGTGCCTGGAGTGGGACAGGGAGAAATCAGCCCCAGCATTTT.

V is TRBV10-3 and J is TRBJ2-2; D possibly corresponds to TRBD2 (6 bases). The V gene's germline CDR1 is ENHRY and CDR2 SYGVKD. The CDR3 extends over 12 amino acids. The ends were cut back, 7 bases at V and 6 bases at J, with 9 bases in the middle. CDR3 region: CAITREAGELFF. The CDR3 DNA reads as TGTGCCATCACGCGGGAAGCCGGGGAGCTGTTTTTT.

The chain joins TRBV24-1 to TRBJ2-5; D is unresolved. CDR1 and CDR2 (germline): KGHDR, SFDVKD. Trimming took 3 bases from V and 5 from J, leaving 12 bases between them. The CDR3 runs to 14 residues. The CDR3 nucleotides read TGTGCCACCAGTGATGTTGGTCGTGAGGAGACCCAGTACTTC. Translating it yields CATSDVGREETQYF.

The chain is built from TRBV7-6 and TRBJ2-3, with D tentatively TRBD2 (6 bases). Per the germline V gene, CDR1 is SGHVS and CDR2 is FNYEAQ. The length of the CDR3 is 14 residues. V was clipped by 5 bases and J by 4 bases, with 13 bases between them. The CDR3 bases are TGTGCCAGCAGCCGAGAACTAGCTCCAGATACGCAGTATTTT. This sequence encodes CASSRELAPDTQYF.

There are a few counts of this clone. The chain links TRBV18 to TRBJ1-4; 7 bases map to TRBD1. From germline, CDR1 is KGHSH and CDR2 LQKENI. The length of the CDR3 is 14 residues. J was trimmed by 7 bases and V by 6 bases; bases with no gene match: 8. The CDR3 DNA follows: TGTGCCAGCTCCAGGGGGGTCGAGAGTGAAAAACTGTTTTTT. Protein: CASSRGVESEKLFF.

The chain recombines TRBV6-5 with TRBJ2-1, with 8 bases matching TRBD1. Germline-derived CDR1 and CDR2 are MNHEY and SVGAGI. The CDR3 loop spans 14 amino acids. V lost 7 bases to trimming and J lost 3 bases; unmatched junction nucleotides: 5. The CDR3: CASTDRGDYNEQFF. As DNA, the CDR3 is TGTGCCAGCACCGACAGGGGCGACTACAATGAGCAGTTCTTC.

The rearrangement joins TRBV5-5 to TRBJ2-7; 7 bases are a match to TRBD2. The ends lost 1 base at V and 0 bases at J; junction bases unmatched: 4. This CDR3 has 15 residues. Germline CDR1 is SGHKS and CDR2 is YYEKEE (reference sequence). The CDR3 DNA reads as TGTGCCAGCAGCTTGCTAGCGGTGAGCTCCTACGAGCAGTACTTC. Its translation is CASSLLAVSSYEQYF.

The chain employs TRBV27 and TRBJ2-7; D gene uncertain. V gave up 6 bases and J gave up 6 bases, with 15 bases separating them. The CDR3 has 13 residues. Germline CDR1 MNHEY, CDR2 SMNVEV (reference sequence). For the CDR3, the DNA is TGTGCCAGCAGACTTAGCCGGAGCAGCGAGCAGTACTTC. Protein: CASRLSRSSEQYF.

The chain employs TRBV10-3 and TRBJ2-2; D may be TRBD1 (6 bases). Germline assignment: CDR1 ENHRY and CDR2 SYGVKD. V lost 4 bases to trimming and J lost 6 bases, with 12 bases between them. The CDR3 consists of 14 residues. This CDR3 is CAISARQDAGELFF. CDR3 in DNA: TGTGCCATCAGTGCAAGACAGGATGCCGGGGAGCTGTTTTTT.